Here is one TCR beta chain with its context. Its cognate antigen is unknown. The data belong to a study of beta chain features in type 1 diabetes. Study results and caveats: In all four CD4+ subsets, TCRB CDR3 length was significantly, moderately reduced in type 1 diabetes.

Since all of the isolated RNA was reverse transcribed, expressed TCRB transcripts were what got sequenced. Clones were sequenced by immunoSEQ multiplex PCR, and TCRdb holds only the in-frame ones, with some missing. The table lists around 710,000 clones, roughly 12% of them singletons, with around 0.12% in the top ten. The CDR3 loop spans 13 amino acids. V shed 3 bases and J 5 bases; nucleotides not matched to a gene: 3. CDR1 is ENHRY, CDR2 SYGVKD, per germline. The rearrangement joins TRBV10-3 to TRBJ2-5; 7 bases fit TRBD2. Sequences were obtained from naive CD4+ T cells from blood. The TCR originated in a man younger than 40 with type 1 diabetes. In DNA form, the CDR3 reads TGTGCCATCAGTGAAGGACTAGGGGAGACCCAGTACTTC. This translates into CAISEGLGETQYF.